Listed below are T cell receptor beta chains from one sample, sequenced in a study of cytomegalovirus exposure and HLA in healthy donors. Here immunoSEQ multiplex PCR was the method, and the copy in TCRdb shows in-frame clones only, minus some. The sample yields 130,000 to 150,000 clones, about a tenth seen once. The specimen sequenced was PBMCs. The origin of the receptors is a male donor in good health and CMV-seronegative. Both conserved end residues are part of each CDR3. Fields, in order: D gene, V gene, clone size, J gene, CDR3 protein, CDR3 DNA. The D gene is left open where the match is weak. Clone size is shown for a subset of rows, as once, few, many or a class of expanded clone.

.,TRBV9,.,TRBJ1-1,CASSVATGMNTEAFF,TGTGCCAGCAGCGTAGCTACAGGGATGAACACTGAAGCTTTCTTT
TRBD1,TRBV28,.,TRBJ2-7,CASSPGTDYEQYF,TGTGCCAGCAGTCCCGGGACAGACTACGAGCAGTACTTC
.,TRBV6-6,.,TRBJ2-2,CASSSTGRKTGELFF,TGTGCCAGCAGTTCAACAGGGAGAAAAACCGGGGAGCTGTTTTTT
.,TRBV4-1,few,TRBJ2-5,CASSQGGGLPLETQYF,TGCGCCAGCAGCCAAGGAGGGGGACTACCCTTAGAGACCCAGTACTTC
.,TRBV4-2,.,TRBJ1-2,CASSQDAQGRYGYTF,TGTGCCAGCAGCCAAGATGCCCAGGGTCGCTATGGCTACACCTTC
.,TRBV19,.,TRBJ2-3,CASSAGRRSEDTQYF,TGTGCCAGTAGTGCGGGGAGGAGGTCTGAAGATACGCAGTATTTT
.,TRBV25-1,.,TRBJ1-5,CASSGPGLDNQPQHF,TGTGCCAGCAGTGGACCCGGACTGGACAATCAGCCCCAGCATTTT
.,TRBV11-2,few,TRBJ1-6,CASSRFTRGLSSYNSPLHF,TGTGCCAGCAGCCGATTCACGCGGGGTCTAAGCTCCTATAATTCACCCCTCCACTTT
.,TRBV7-7,.,TRBJ2-5,CASSSSGETQYF,TGTGCTAGCAGCTCTTCAGGGGAGACCCAGTACTTC
.,TRBV28,few,TRBJ1-4,CASSLPGWELFF,TGTGCCAGCAGCTTGCCGGGTTGGGAACTGTTTTTT
TRBD1,TRBV19,few,TRBJ2-1,CASSIYEGAKGKQFF,TGTGCCAGTAGTATATATGAGGGGGCCAAGGGGAAGCAGTTCTTC
.,TRBV6-5,few,TRBJ1-4,CASSSGREKLFF,TGTGCCAGCAGTTCGGGAAGGGAAAAACTGTTTTTT
TRBD1,TRBV29-1,.,TRBJ1-2,CSVLQGASYGYTF,TGCAGCGTCCTACAGGGGGCGAGCTATGGCTACACCTTC
.,TRBV5-1,few,TRBJ2-7,CASSHGLLHEQYF,TGCGCCAGCAGCCACGGACTACTGCACGAGCAGTACTTC
TRBD2,TRBV28,.,TRBJ2-3,CASTLTGGGKASGRVTQYF,TGTGCCAGCACCTTAACGGGAGGGGGCAAGGCTAGCGGGAGAGTTACGCAGTATTTT
TRBD1,TRBV29-1,.,TRBJ1-1,CSVKHGTATEAFF,TGCAGCGTAAAACATGGGACAGCCACTGAAGCTTTCTTT
TRBD1,TRBV9,.,TRBJ1-2,CASSVAPRGDPNYGYTF,TGTGCCAGCAGCGTAGCTCCCAGGGGGGATCCTAACTATGGCTACACCTTC
.,TRBV5-4,few,TRBJ1-2,CASSISSPGVYGYTF,TGTGCCAGCAGCATTAGCTCCCCAGGGGTCTATGGCTACACCTTC
TRBD2,TRBV5-4,.,TRBJ2-7,CASSLVGSGRGYEQYF,TGTGCCAGCAGCTTGGTTGGTAGCGGGAGAGGATACGAGCAGTACTTC
.,TRBV28,.,TRBJ1-1,CASSFPPREAFF,TGTGCCAGCAGTTTTCCCCCCAGAGAAGCTTTCTTT
TRBD2,TRBV19,.,TRBJ2-1,CASSIVTGLLAGGNEQFF,TGTGCCAGTAGTATAGTTACAGGGCTGCTAGCGGGAGGCAATGAGCAGTTCTTC
.,TRBV6-1,.,TRBJ1-6,CASRLDSPNSPLHF,TGTGCCAGCAGATTGGACAGCCCAAATTCACCCCTCCACTTT
TRBD2,TRBV27,few,TRBJ2-1,CASSFGGSRYNEQFF,TGTGCCAGCAGTTTTGGCGGGAGTAGGTACAATGAGCAGTTCTTC
.,TRBV4-3,.,TRBJ2-2,CASSQSLGELFF,TGCGCCAGCAGCCAATCTCTCGGGGAGCTGTTTTTT
.,TRBV4-3,few,TRBJ1-3,CASSQDIERADSGNTIYF,TGCGCCAGCAGCCAAGACATAGAGAGAGCCGACTCTGGAAACACCATATATTTT
TRBD2,TRBV5-1,few,TRBJ2-1,CASSPRTSGGPSSYNEQFF,TGCGCCAGCAGCCCAAGGACTAGCGGGGGACCCAGCTCCTACAATGAGCAGTTCTTC
TRBD1,TRBV9,.,TRBJ1-6,CASSRSGTGLTLHF,TGTGCCAGCAGCAGGTCCGGGACAGGGCTTACCCTCCACTTT
.,TRBV2,.,TRBJ1-6,CASSGGPGSPLHF,TGTGCCAGCAGTGGAGGGCCGGGTTCACCCCTCCACTTT
.,TRBV5-1,.,TRBJ2-1,CASSLAVAFQHNEQFF,TGCGCCAGCAGCTTGGCCGTAGCGTTCCAACACAATGAGCAGTTCTTC
.,TRBV28,.,TRBJ1-1,CASSLTVTEAFF,TGTGCCAGCAGCTTGACAGTCACTGAAGCTTTCTTT
.,TRBV7-2,few,TRBJ1-2,CASSFPLGRGYGYTF,TGTGCCAGCAGCTTCCCACTGGGGCGGGGCTATGGCTACACCTTC
.,TRBV4-3,few,TRBJ2-7,CASSQGSLGALATGQYF,TGCGCCAGCAGCCAAGGATCGCTGGGGGCCCTCGCGACTGGGCAGTACTTC
.,TRBV11-2,.,TRBJ2-7,CASSLEAGSSYEQYF,TGTGCCAGCAGCTTAGAGGCAGGCAGCTCCTACGAGCAGTACTTC
.,TRBV5-1,few,TRBJ1-3,CASSLAPVPGNTIYF,TGCGCCAGCAGCTTGGCCCCGGTGCCTGGAAACACCATATATTTT
TRBD1,TRBV10-3,.,TRBJ2-7,CAISESEDRLAEQYF,TGTGCCATCAGTGAGTCGGAGGACAGGTTAGCCGAGCAGTACTTC
.,TRBV28,few,TRBJ2-2,CASTANTGELFF,TGTGCCAGCACCGCGAACACCGGGGAGCTGTTTTTT
.,TRBV27,.,TRBJ1-4,CASSLGEKLFF,TGTGCCAGCAGTCTAGGTGAAAAACTGTTTTTT
.,TRBV27,few,TRBJ1-2,CASSFGGPGYGYTF,TGTGCCAGCAGTTTCGGGGGGCCTGGCTATGGCTACACCTTC